The rows below give T cell receptor beta chains drawn from one sample of a study of blood T cells in healthy people across ages. TCRdb redid the calling of the 5' RACE reads with MiXCR, one entry per CDR3 protein. The sample consists of about 1.6 million distinct CDR3 sequences, around 35% of them appearing once. The source material was blood. The receptors stem from a woman aged 30 to 39 in good health. Both conserved end residues are part of each CDR3. Fields, in order: CDR3 length, D gene, J gene, V gene, CDR3 protein. The D gene is left open where the match is weak.

>14|.|TRBJ2-5|TRBV7-2
CASSLTGLQGTQYF
>14|.|TRBJ2-3|TRBV7-2
CASAPGGSTDTQYF
>13|.|TRBJ2-7|TRBV27
CASSWGLAYEQYF
>11|.|TRBJ2-1|TRBV3-1
CASGQSSEQFF
>12|.|TRBJ1-1|TRBV29-1
CSVVTRNTEAFF
>15|.|TRBJ1-4|TRBV20-1
CSARDPFRGDEKLFF
>19|TRBD2|TRBJ2-3|TRBV10-3
CAIRSRGAGTSGRTDTQYF
>14|TRBD2|TRBJ2-5|TRBV6-2/TRBV6-3
CASSWRGSGETQYF
>16|.|TRBJ1-4|TRBV20-1
CSARARGGLTNKKLFF
>16|.|TRBJ1-1|TRBV10-3
CAISEGGGAGNTEAFF
>16|TRBD2|TRBJ2-5|TRBV24-1
CATSDSGLAGVETQYF
>17|.|TRBJ2-6|TRBV15
CATSRELGSTGANVLTF
>16|.|TRBJ2-3|TRBV7-9
CASSLAWVSPPDTQYF
>14|.|TRBJ2-3|TRBV5-1
CASSWPAGTDTQYF
>15|TRBD1|TRBJ1-5|TRBV20-1
CSARDHRGKNQPQHF
>16|.|TRBJ1-5|TRBV20-1
CSAARAAGRSNQPQHF
>14|TRBD1|TRBJ1-2|TRBV20-1
CSARGTEGTYGYTF
>15|.|TRBJ2-7|TRBV7-8
CASSIGTGNLYEQYF
>16|TRBD2|TRBJ2-5|TRBV30
CAQGLARTPDQETQYF
>15|.|TRBJ2-7|TRBV5-1
CASSLAPTGIYEQYF
>14|TRBD1|TRBJ1-2|TRBV10-3
CAISARDRDYGYTF
>14|.|TRBJ1-1|TRBV20-1
CSAPYRQGRTEAFF
>13|.|.|TRBV20-1
CSACPGPPYEQYF
>20|TRBD1|TRBJ2-4|TRBV11-2
CASSSLNTRGTGWAKNIQYF
>17|TRBD2|TRBJ2-5|TRBV6-2/TRBV6-3
CASRKNVDSGGEETQYF
>14|.|TRBJ1-1|TRBV12-3/TRBV12-4
CASSFGGLDTEAFF
>15|.|TRBJ1-2|TRBV10-3
CAISEMIGSNYGYTF
>17|.|TRBJ2-5|TRBV4-1
CASSQSRAGGAEETQYF
>11|.|TRBJ2-1|TRBV28
CASIDYNEQFF
>12|.|TRBJ1-3|TRBV12-3/TRBV12-4
CASRTAGNTIYF
>14|.|TRBJ1-2|TRBV28
CASSPYEGSYGYTF
>15|TRBD1|TRBJ2-2|TRBV6-5
CASSKGQSNTGELFF
>15|.|TRBJ1-5|TRBV30
CAWSGGQVKREPQHF
>16|TRBD1|TRBJ2-1|TRBV4-1
CASSQLIGQGYNEQFF
>15|.|TRBJ2-3|TRBV7-9
CASSWRRTGTDTQYF
>18|.|TRBJ2-3|TRBV5-6
CASSLNRATWASTDTQYF
>13|TRBD2|TRBJ2-7|TRBV2
CASGTSGSYEQYF
>13|.|TRBJ1-5|TRBV12-3/TRBV12-4
CASSPNINQPQHF
>16|.|TRBJ2-5|TRBV27
CASSLIGGWGTETQYF
>16|TRBD2|TRBJ2-1|TRBV27
CASSPDRLAGYNEQFF